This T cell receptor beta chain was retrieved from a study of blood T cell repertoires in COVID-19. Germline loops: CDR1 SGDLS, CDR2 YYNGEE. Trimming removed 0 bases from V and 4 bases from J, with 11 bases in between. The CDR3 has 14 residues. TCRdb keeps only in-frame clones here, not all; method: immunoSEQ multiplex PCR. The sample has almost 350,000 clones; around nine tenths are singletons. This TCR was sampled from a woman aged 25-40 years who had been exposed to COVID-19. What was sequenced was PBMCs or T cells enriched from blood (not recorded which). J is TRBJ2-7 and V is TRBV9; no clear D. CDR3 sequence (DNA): TGTGCCAGCAGCGTAGGTCTAGAATATTACGAGCAGTACTTC. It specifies CASSVGLEYYEQYF. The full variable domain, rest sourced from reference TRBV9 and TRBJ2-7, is DSGVTQTPKHLITATGQRVTLRCSPRSGDLSVYWYQQSLDQGLQFLIQYYNGEERAKGNILERFSAQQFPDLHSELNLSSLELGDSALYFCASSVGLEYYEQYFGPGTRLTVT.